This T cell receptor beta chain was obtained from a study of Graves' ophthalmopathy and Graves' hyperthyroidism. RNA transcripts yielded amplified TCR beta CDR3 regions. Second-round multiplex PCR came after a first-round RT-PCR that employed HTBI primers. MiXCR, run by TCRdb on the multiplex PCR reads, gives a single entry per CDR3 protein. This sample has about 220,000 distinct CDR3 sequences, with roughly a fifth found just once. The germline V gene has CDR1 KGHDR and CDR2 SFDVKD. This CDR3 contains 14 residues. J gave up 4 bases and V 7 bases, and 2 bases lay outside the gene matches. Ophthalmopathy was moderately-to-severely active, CAS at least 3, NOSPECS at least 4, lasting under 3 months.

Input material: peripheral blood. This chain connects TRBV24-1 to TRBJ2-2, with 10 nucleotides matching TRBD1. This receptor was obtained from a woman in her 50s with Graves' ophthalmopathy. As DNA, the CDR3 is TGTGCCACCAGCAGACAGGGGGCCACCGGGGAGCTGTTTTTT. Protein: CATSRQGATGELFF.